This TCR beta chain was recovered during a study of T cell responses to AZD1222 COVID-19 vaccine. Study results and caveats: The repertoires were collected only after the peak T cell response. Spike-specific TCR breadth and depth both grew after two AZD1222 doses.

Germline CDR1 and CDR2: MNHEY and SVGAGI. Trimming took 6 bases from V and 2 from J, leaving 13 bases between them. The CDR3 has 14 amino acids. As regards this clone: The antigen is not known.

Sequencing was performed with immunoSEQ multiplex PCR; in TCRdb, only in-frame clones are kept and a portion is missing. The sample yields around 140,000 clones, 75% to 95% seen once. This clonotype originated in an adult who received the AZD1222 COVID-19 vaccine. The V gene is TRBV6-5, the J gene TRBJ1-1; weak D call: TRBD1 (6 bases). The input for sequencing was peripheral blood, taken 28 days after the second AZD1222 dose. The CDR3 nucleotides are TGTGCCAGCAGCAGGGTCAGGGGAAACACTGAAGCTTTCTTT. Translating gives CASSRVRGNTEAFF.